Listed below are T cell receptor beta chains from one sample, sequenced in a study of blood T cell repertoires in COVID-19. Repertoires were generated with immunoSEQ multiplex PCR, while TCRdb's copy carries only in-frame clones and drops some. There are 250,000 to 400,000 clones in the sample; more than 70% occur only once, and 1.6% lies in the top ten. Material: peripheral blood. The origin of the receptors is a woman in her 30s with COVID-19, enrolled during active disease. Both conserved end residues are part of each CDR3. D genes are given only for firm matches. Size is omitted from some rows. Given values are once, few, many or a class for expanded clones.

d_gene,j_gene,abundance,v_gene,len,CDR3nt,CDR3aa
-,TRBJ1-1,once,TRBV9,14,TGTGCCAGCAGCGTCAAGTGGGAGGGCACTGAAGCTTTCTTT,CASSVKWEGTEAFF
TRBD2,TRBJ2-5,-,TRBV2,15,TGTGCCAGCAGTAAAGGACTAGCGGGGGGGGAGACCCAGTACTTC,CASSKGLAGGETQYF
-,TRBJ1-5,-,TRBV30,14,TGTGCCTGGAGTTCGGGCAGGGTAAATCAGCCCCAGCATTTT,CAWSSGRVNQPQHF
TRBD1,TRBJ1-4,-,TRBV5-6,18,TGTGCCAGCAGCTACCCCCGGACAGGACCCTTCGGCGGTGAAAAACTGTTTTTT,CASSYPRTGPFGGEKLFF
-,TRBJ1-1,-,TRBV6-5,13,TGTGCCACCCAGTCGGGTGGGTTCACTGAAGCTTTCTTT,CATQSGGFTEAFF
TRBD2,TRBJ2-5,-,TRBV11-3,15,TGTGCCAGCAGCTTACAACTAGCGTACCAAGAGACCCAGTACTTC,CASSLQLAYQETQYF
-,TRBJ2-5,-,TRBV6-7,16,TGTGCCAGCAGGCACGGGGCAGGGCAAGGAGGGGAGACCCAGTACTTC,CASRHGAGQGGETQYF
TRBD1,TRBJ1-4,-,TRBV4-3,15,TGCGCCAGCAGCCAAGATACAGGGGAAGGAGAAAAACTGTTTTTT,CASSQDTGEGEKLFF
TRBD1,TRBJ2-1,-,TRBV9,16,TGTGCCAGCAGCGCCGACAGGGGGCGAGGAATCAATGAGCAGTTCTTC,CASSADRGRGINEQFF
TRBD2,TRBJ2-5,-,TRBV28,15,TGTGCCAGCAGTTTGACTAGCGGGGGACAAGAGACCCAGTACTTC,CASSLTSGGQETQYF
-,TRBJ1-5,once,TRBV7-8,16,TGTGCCAGCAGCTTCTCAGGAAGATATAGCAATCAGCCCCAGCATTTT,CASSFSGRYSNQPQHF
-,TRBJ1-4,-,TRBV25-1,16,TGTGCCAGCAGTGATAGTAGTAGGGGCGGAATTGAAAAACTGTTTTTT,CASSDSSRGGIEKLFF
-,TRBJ2-1,-,TRBV1,17,TGCACCAGCAGCCAAGTTGGTCTAGCGGGGGGTCCCGCTGAGCAGTTCTTC,CTSSQVGLAGGPAEQFF
-,TRBJ1-4,-,TRBV19,14,TGTGCCAGTAGTGGGGCAGGCATGAATGAAAAACTGTTTTTT,CASSGAGMNEKLFF
-,TRBJ2-1,once,TRBV7-6,13,TGTGCCAGCAGCTTTCAAGCGGCGGATGAGCAGTTCTTC,CASSFQAADEQFF
-,TRBJ2-4,-,TRBV19,15,TGTGCCAGTAGTCTACAGGGATTAGCCAAAAACATTCAGTACTTC,CASSLQGLAKNIQYF
-,TRBJ1-2,-,TRBV4-2,16,TGTGCCAGCAGCCGTTCACTGCGGACAGAGATCTATGGCTACACCTTC,CASSRSLRTEIYGYTF
TRBD1,TRBJ1-1,few,TRBV7-2,15,TGTGCCAGCAGCTTAGGGGCAGGGGGCAACACTGAAGCTTTCTTT,CASSLGAGGNTEAFF
-,TRBJ1-2,many,TRBV4-3,14,TGCGCCAGCAGCCTCGAGGGTGGGGACTATGGCTACACCTTC,CASSLEGGDYGYTF
TRBD2,TRBJ2-3,-,TRBV27,18,TGTGCCAGCAGTACGGTGGCTAGCGGGGGACGCCGCACAGATACGCAGTATTTT,CASSTVASGGRRTDTQYF
-,TRBJ1-2,-,TRBV30,15,TGTGCCTGGAGTCCTCCTCCGACGGGCCGGGGAGGCTACACCTTC,CAWSPPPTGRGGYTF
-,TRBJ1-3,-,TRBV4-1,16,TGCGCCAGCAGCTCTCGATGGGACAAGTCTGGAAACACCATATATTTT,CASSSRWDKSGNTIYF
-,TRBJ1-5,few,TRBV28,14,TGTGCCAGCAAAAGGTCGGAGGGGTATCAGCCCCAGCATTTT,CASKRSEGYQPQHF
-,TRBJ1-2,-,TRBV10-3,12,TGTGCCATCATTTTTCCCGACTATGGCTACACCTTC,CAIIFPDYGYTF
TRBD1,TRBJ2-1,-,TRBV29-1,15,TGCAGCGTTGAAGATCGTAACAGGGGGCGGGATGAGCAGTTCTTC,CSVEDRNRGRDEQFF
-,TRBJ2-2,-,TRBV4-1,17,TGCGCCAGCAGCCAATGGGGAGGACTTAGGAACACCGGGGAGCTGTTTTTT,CASSQWGGLRNTGELFF
TRBD1,TRBJ2-6,-,TRBV14,12,TGTGCCAGCAGCCGACAGGGAAACGTCCTGACTTTC,CASSRQGNVLTF
TRBD1,TRBJ2-1,-,TRBV7-9,14,TGTGCCAGCAGCTCAGGGGGATCCTACAATGAGCAGTTCTTC,CASSSGGSYNEQFF
-,TRBJ1-6,-,TRBV28,15,TGTGCCAGCAGTTTAGGGGGACACTATAATTCACCCCTCCACTTT,CASSLGGHYNSPLHF
TRBD1,TRBJ2-5,-,TRBV28,13,TGTGCCAGCAGCCGGGACAGTCAAAAGACCCAGTACTTC,CASSRDSQKTQYF
-,TRBJ1-1,-,TRBV12-2,20,TGTGCAAGTCGCTTTAACTTTTCCCTTTGGGGCAGGATTGAAGTAACTGAAGCTTTCTTT,CASRFNFSLWGRIEVTEAFF
-,TRBJ1-2,-,TRBV19,14,TGTGCCAGTAGTATTAGAGGGGGTGTCTATGGCTACACCTTC,CASSIRGGVYGYTF
-,TRBJ1-5,-,TRBV4-2,15,TGTGCCAGCAGCCAAGAAGGCAGGGTAGGTCAGCCCCAGCATTTT,CASSQEGRVGQPQHF
TRBD1,TRBJ2-7,-,TRBV30,14,TGTGCCTGGAGTGTAGGGTGGACAGGTCGCGAGCAGTACTTC,CAWSVGWTGREQYF
-,TRBJ2-2,once,TRBV7-2,16,TGTGCCAGCAGCCGCCAAGGGGGAACAAACACCGGGGAGCTGTTTTTT,CASSRQGGTNTGELFF
-,TRBJ1-2,few,TRBV7-9,15,TGTGCCAGCAGCTCCTACGAGACTGATAACTATGGCTACACCTTC,CASSSYETDNYGYTF
-,TRBJ1-6,-,TRBV19,13,TGTGCCAGTAGTGTGGGTCGCGGGGGAACCCTCCACTTT,CASSVGRGGTLHF
TRBD1,TRBJ1-2,once,TRBV24-1,15,TGTGCCACCAGTTACAGGACAGGGGGAAGCTATGGCTACACCTTC,CATSYRTGGSYGYTF
-,TRBJ2-1,-,TRBV5-1,14,TGCGCCAGCAGCCTTTCTCTCGCTGTTAGTGAGCAGTTCTTC,CASSLSLAVSEQFF
-,TRBJ1-4,few,TRBV12-3/TRBV12-4,12,TGTGCCAGCAGTTTAGGCGGAGAAAAACTGTTTTTT,CASSLGGEKLFF
TRBD1,TRBJ1-5,-,TRBV19,14,TGTGCCAGTAGTATAGGACAGGGGGTTCAGCCCCAGCATTTT,CASSIGQGVQPQHF
-,TRBJ2-7,-,TRBV12-5,13,TGTGCTAGTGGTTTGGTACCGGGGAACGAGCAGTACTTC,CASGLVPGNEQYF
TRBD1,TRBJ1-5,-,TRBV7-8,15,TGTGCCAGCAGCCTAAAGAGGACAGGGAATCAGCCCCAGCATTTT,CASSLKRTGNQPQHF
-,TRBJ1-2,-,TRBV28,12,TGTGCCAGCAACGACAGCCTATTCGGCTACACCTTC,CASNDSLFGYTF
-,TRBJ1-3,-,TRBV5-1,14,TGCGCCAGCAGCCTGGACAGCTCTGGAAACACCATATATTTT,CASSLDSSGNTIYF
-,TRBJ2-1,-,TRBV20-1,10,TGCAGTGCTACCGGGAATGAGCAGTTCTTC,CSATGNEQFF
-,TRBJ1-1,-,TRBV2,12,TGTGCCAGCTGTCGGGAGGACACTGAAGCTTTCTTT,CASCREDTEAFF
TRBD1,TRBJ1-6,-,TRBV19,15,TGTGCCAGTAGTCCCGGGACAGGGGTGAATTCACCCCTCCACTTT,CASSPGTGVNSPLHF
-,TRBJ2-2,-,TRBV19,14,TGTGCCAGTAGTATAGGGTCCAGTCACGGGGAGCTGTTTTTT,CASSIGSSHGELFF
TRBD1,TRBJ1-2,-,TRBV6-5,16,TGTGCCAGCAGTTACTCGATAGGGACAGGGGGAGATGGCTACACCTTC,CASSYSIGTGGDGYTF
-,TRBJ1-1,-,TRBV12-3/TRBV12-4,13,TGTGCCAGCCGTCCGCAGATGAACACTGAAGCTTTCTTT,CASRPQMNTEAFF